Listed here are 10 T cell receptor beta chains from one sample, sequenced in a study of blood T cells in healthy people across ages. Combining a sample-barcoded 5' primer with a J-beta primer mix, a second PCR ran for roughly 7 to 12 cycles. Each CDR3 protein is one row after TCRdb ran MiXCR on the 5' RACE reads. The sample includes about 640,000 distinct CDR3 sequences, 58% of them seen just once. Sequencing input: blood. Source of these receptors: a man in his sixties in good health.

DNA for the CDR3: TGCAGTGCTAGAGTGACAGGGGTCACCTATGGCTACACCTTC. Its protein product is CSARVTGVTYGYTF. V gene TRBV20-1 combines with J gene TRBJ1-2; TRBD1 matches at 8 bases. CDR1 and CDR2 from the germline V gene are DFQATT and SNEGSKA (reference sequence). V lost 1 base, J lost 4 bases, and 5 bases stayed unmatched. This CDR3 contains 14 residues.

The chain has TRBV5-1 and TRBJ1-1, with a tentative D call TRBD1 (5 bases). CDR1 is SGHRS, CDR2 YFSETQ, per germline. This CDR3 comprises 13 residues. Trimming took off 6 bases at V and 1 base at J, with 10 bases between the two ends. The CDR3 sequence: CASNFGGNTEAFF. As DNA, the CDR3 is TGCGCCAGCAACTTTGGGGGGAACACTGAAGCTTTCTTT.

On this clonotype itself: Relative to the germline gene, one junction end is altered; a read error may explain this. The chain links TRBV2 to TRBJ2-7, with unresolved D. This CDR3 spans 14 amino acids. The germline V gene encodes CDR1 SNHLY and CDR2 FYNNEI. The DNA for the CDR3 is TGTACCAGCAGTCCTGAAGCTGCAGGCGGTGAGCAGTACTTC. As protein: CTSSPEAAGGEQYF. Drawing the rest from reference TRBV2 and TRBJ2-7, the complete variable domain is EPEVTQTPSHQVTQMGQEVILRCVPISNHLYFYWYRQILGQKVEFLVSFYNNEISEKSEIFDDQFSVERPDGSNFTLKIRSTKLEDSAMYFCTSSPEAAGGEQYFGPGTRLTVT.

The chain recombines TRBV20-1 with TRBJ2-7; D is undetermined. Trimming stripped 6 bases from V and 6 bases from J, with 6 bases between. CDR1 is DFQATT and CDR2 is SNEGSKA in the germline V gene (reference sequence). The CDR3 extends over 9 amino acids. CDR3 sequence reads: CSASREQYF. The CDR3 DNA reads TGCAGTGCGAGTCGCGAGCAGTACTTC.

The chain employs TRBV7-2 and TRBJ1-2, with 8 positions matching TRBD1. This CDR3 contains 15 residues. V was clipped by 4 bases and J by 3 bases; unmatched bases: 7. CDR1 and CDR2 (germline): SGHTA, FQGNSA. The CDR3 spells CASSSPGQADYGYTF. CDR3 DNA: TGTGCCAGCAGCTCACCGGGACAGGCCGACTATGGCTACACCTTC.

V and J are TRBV12-3 or TRBV12-4 and TRBJ1-1; D might be TRBD1 (6 bases). Trimming cost V 3 bases and J 8 bases, with 10 bases left between them. This CDR3 region has 12 residues. The CDR3 region has the DNA TGTGCCAGCAGTTTGACAGGAGCAGAAGCTTTCTTT. The encoded protein is CASSLTGAEAFF.

J is TRBJ2-1 and V is TRBV6-1, with no clear D. This CDR3 has 12 amino acids. Germline assignment: CDR1 MNHNS and CDR2 SASEGT. With 6 bases removed from V and 9 bases from J, the gap between germline ends came to 12 bases. The CDR3 here is CASSAVWSEQFF. The CDR3 DNA is TGTGCCAGCAGCGCCGTATGGAGTGAGCAGTTCTTC.

The rearrangement uses TRBV20-1 and TRBJ2-5; maybe TRBD2 (6 bases). The germline gives CDR1 DFQATT, CDR2 SNEGSKA (reference sequence). This CDR3 region has 14 residues. V lost 5 bases, J lost 2 bases, and 15 bases lay in between. CDR3 sequence (DNA): TGCAGTGCTCCGGGGGAAACTGGTCAAGAGACCCAGTACTTC. This sequence encodes CSAPGETGQETQYF.

This clonotype came up a few times. This sequence joins TRBV29-1 and TRBJ1-2; tentatively, D is TRBD1 (5 bases). The germline CDR1 and CDR2 sequences are SQVTM and ANQGSEA. V lost 6 bases to trimming and J lost 1 base, with 15 bases between them. The CDR3 covers 14 residues. CDR3 DNA sequence: TGCAGCGTCAAAGGGACCGACCGTAACTATGGCTACACCTTC. Translating gives CSVKGTDRNYGYTF. Full variable domain (missing parts from reference TRBV29-1 and TRBJ1-2): SAVISQKPSRDICQRGTSLTIQCQVDSQVTMMFWYRQQPGQSLTLIATANQGSEATYESGFVIDKFPISRPNLTFSTLTVSNMSPEDSSIYLCSVKGTDRNYGYTFGSGTRLTVV.

This clonotype was detected only a few times. The chain is built from TRBV6-1 and TRBJ1-2; D gene uncertain. Germline V gene data show CDR1 as MNHNS and CDR2 as SASEGT. There are 15 residues in the CDR3. The V end was cut by 6 bases, the J end by 4 bases, with 18 bases between. The CDR3 nucleotides read TGTGCCAGCAGCCCGGAGGCTCCAATGGTCTATGGCTACACCTTC. Residues: CASSPEAPMVYGYTF.